The subject of this entry is one T cell receptor beta chain. The antigen is not known. The data were obtained in a study of T cell responses to AZD1222 COVID-19 vaccine. Study-wide points: Only a handful of AZD1222 recipients, five to seven in all, had baseline seropositivity. Every sample of the repertoires postdated the peak T cell response.

The V gene end was trimmed by 4 bases and the J gene end by 0 bases; junction bases not matched to a gene: 8. CDR1 KGHSH and CDR2 LQKENI come from the germline V gene. The CDR3 length is 16 residues. Only in-frame clones appear in the TCRdb table, and some are missing; sequencing was by immunoSEQ multiplex PCR. This table has approximately 110,000 clones, roughly 88% appearing once. This receptor was obtained from an adult in good health. The starting material was peripheral blood, obtained on day 0 of AZD1222 vaccination. The genes are TRBV18 and TRBJ1-1, with 7 bases that match TRBD1. CDR3 sequence reads: CASSRLRQGLNTEAFF. The DNA of the CDR3 is TGTGCCAGCTCACGCCTCCGACAGGGATTGAACACTGAAGCTTTCTTT. The complete variable domain, with remaining parts taken from reference TRBV18 and TRBJ1-1, reads NAGVMQNPRHLVRRRGQEARLRCSPMKGHSHVYWYRQLPEEGLKFMVYLQKENIIDESGMPKERFSAEFPKEGPSILRIQQVVRGDSAAYFCASSRLRQGLNTEAFFGQGTRLTVV.